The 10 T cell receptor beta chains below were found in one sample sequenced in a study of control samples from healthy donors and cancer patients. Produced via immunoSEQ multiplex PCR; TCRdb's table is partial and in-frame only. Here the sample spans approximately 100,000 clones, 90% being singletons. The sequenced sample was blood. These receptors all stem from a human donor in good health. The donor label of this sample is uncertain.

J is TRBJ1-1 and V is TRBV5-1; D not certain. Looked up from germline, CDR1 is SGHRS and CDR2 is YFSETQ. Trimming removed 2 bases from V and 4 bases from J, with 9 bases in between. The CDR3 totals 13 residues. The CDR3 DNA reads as TGCGCCAGCAGCTTAGGGTGGGGCACTGAAGCTTTCTTT. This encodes CASSLGWGTEAFF. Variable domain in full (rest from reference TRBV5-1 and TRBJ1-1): KAGVTQTPRYLIKTRGQQVTLSCSPISGHRSVSWYQQTPGQGLQFLFEYFSETQRNKGNFPGRFSGRQFSNSRSEMNVSTLELGDSALYLCASSLGWGTEAFFGQGTRLTVV.

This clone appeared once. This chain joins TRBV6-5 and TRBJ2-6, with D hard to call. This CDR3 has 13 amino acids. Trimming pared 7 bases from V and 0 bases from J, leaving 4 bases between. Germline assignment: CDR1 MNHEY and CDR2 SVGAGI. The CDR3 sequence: CASIISGANVLTF. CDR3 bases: TGTGCCAGCATAATCTCTGGGGCCAACGTCCTGACTTTC.

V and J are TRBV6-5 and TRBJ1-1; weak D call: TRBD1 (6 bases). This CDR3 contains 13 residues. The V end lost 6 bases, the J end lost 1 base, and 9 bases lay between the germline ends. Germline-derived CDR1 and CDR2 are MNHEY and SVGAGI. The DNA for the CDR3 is TGTGCCAGCAGCCAACAGGGGAACACTGAAGCTTTCTTT. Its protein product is CASSQQGNTEAFF.

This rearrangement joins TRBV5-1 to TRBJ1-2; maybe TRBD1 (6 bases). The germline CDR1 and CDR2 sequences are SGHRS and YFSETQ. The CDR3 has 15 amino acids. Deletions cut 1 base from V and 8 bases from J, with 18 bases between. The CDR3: CASSLKPAAGDGYTF. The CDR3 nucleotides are TGCGCCAGCAGCTTGAAACCGGCGGCAGGGGACGGCTACACCTTC. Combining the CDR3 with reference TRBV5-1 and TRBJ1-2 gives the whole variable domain KAGVTQTPRYLIKTRGQQVTLSCSPISGHRSVSWYQQTPGQGLQFLFEYFSETQRNKGNFPGRFSGRQFSNSRSEMNVSTLELGDSALYLCASSLKPAAGDGYTFGSGTRLTVV.

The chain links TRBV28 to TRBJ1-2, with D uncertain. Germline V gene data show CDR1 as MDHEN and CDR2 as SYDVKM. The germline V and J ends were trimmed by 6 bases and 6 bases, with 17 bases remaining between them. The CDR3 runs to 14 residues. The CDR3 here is CASSPIQGKNGYTF. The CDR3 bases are TGTGCCAGCAGCCCAATACAAGGAAAAAATGGCTACACCTTC.

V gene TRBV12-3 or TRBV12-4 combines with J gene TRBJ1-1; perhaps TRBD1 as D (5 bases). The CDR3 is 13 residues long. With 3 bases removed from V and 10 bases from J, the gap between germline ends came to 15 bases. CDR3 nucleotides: TGTGCCAGCAGTTTTGGGACGCCAGGCGGAGCTTTCTTT. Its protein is CASSFGTPGGAFF.

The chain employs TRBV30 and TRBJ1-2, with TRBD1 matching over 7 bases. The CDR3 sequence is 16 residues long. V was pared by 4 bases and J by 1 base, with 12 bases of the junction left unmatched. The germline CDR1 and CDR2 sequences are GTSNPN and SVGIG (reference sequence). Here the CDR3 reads CAWTARQGDGNYGYTF. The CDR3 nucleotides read TGTGCCTGGACCGCCCGTCAGGGGGATGGTAACTATGGCTACACCTTC.

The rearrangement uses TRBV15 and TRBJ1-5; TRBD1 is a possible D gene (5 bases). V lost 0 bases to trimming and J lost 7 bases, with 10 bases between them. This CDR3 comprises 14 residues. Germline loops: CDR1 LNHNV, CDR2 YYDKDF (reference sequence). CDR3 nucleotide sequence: TGTGCCACCAGCAGAGATTTGGGGCCCCAGCCCCAGCATTTT. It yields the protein CATSRDLGPQPQHF.

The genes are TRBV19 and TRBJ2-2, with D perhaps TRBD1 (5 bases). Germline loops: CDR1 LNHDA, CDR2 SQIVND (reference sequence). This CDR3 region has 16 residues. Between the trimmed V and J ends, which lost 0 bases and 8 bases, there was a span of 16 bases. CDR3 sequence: CASSIDRGREAGELFF. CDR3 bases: TGTGCCAGTAGTATAGATCGCGGCAGGGAAGCTGGGGAGCTGTTTTTT.

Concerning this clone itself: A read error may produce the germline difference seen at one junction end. The CDR3 nucleotides are TGTGCCATCAGTACGCTCCGGGACCGCCGGTCCTTC. Its translation is CAISTLRDRRSF. J is TRBJ1-2 and V is TRBV10-3, with D possibly being TRBD1 (5 bases). This CDR3 contains 12 residues. Per the germline V gene, CDR1 is ENHRY and CDR2 is SYGVKD.